This T cell receptor beta chain is from a study of T cell changes during pregnancy in multiple sclerosis. The CDR3 extends over 15 amino acids. From germline, CDR1 is SGDLS and CDR2 YYNGEE. V lost 0 bases and J 4 bases, leaving 12 bases between the germline ends. Method: immunoSEQ multiplex PCR; TCRdb's copy keeps in-frame clones and lacks some. The data contain 40,000 or so clones, roughly 90% of them singletons. This clonotype was sampled from a female donor with multiple sclerosis, enrolled in a pregnancy study. Sequencing used CD8+ T cells from peripheral blood mononuclear cells, obtained in the first trimester of pregnancy. V and J are TRBV9 and TRBJ2-3; possibly TRBD2 for D (6 bases). The CDR3 reads CASSVDGGDADTQYF. The CDR3 nucleotides are TGTGCCAGCAGCGTAGATGGCGGGGATGCAGATACGCAGTATTTT.